Each of the 24 T cell receptor beta chains below was sequenced from the same sample in a study of cytomegalovirus exposure and HLA in healthy donors. The PCR contained 60 Vbeta and 13 Jbeta primers. Profiling relied on immunoSEQ multiplex PCR, and the TCRdb table lists in-frame clones only, not all of them. The sample records tens of thousands of clones, roughly 73% being singletons. The material sequenced was PBMCs. The receptors derive from a man aged 40-55 years in good health and CMV-seronegative.

The chain links TRBV9 to TRBJ1-6; D is ambiguous. The germline V gene has CDR1 SGDLS and CDR2 YYNGEE. The germline V and J ends were trimmed by 4 bases and 9 bases, with 11 bases remaining between them. The CDR3 contains 13 residues. CDR3: CASSPRPGSPLHF. DNA for the CDR3: TGTGCCAGCAGCCCCCGTCCGGGTTCACCCCTCCACTTT.

The J gene is TRBJ2-7, the V gene TRBV27; 8 bases line up with TRBD1. This CDR3 contains 13 residues. The J segment lost 1 base and the V segment lost 8 bases, leaving 4 bases of the junction unmatched. The germline gives CDR1 MNHEY, CDR2 SMNVEV (reference sequence). In nucleotides, the CDR3 is TGTGCCAGCGGCCGGACAGGGTCCTACGAGCAGTACTTC. Translating gives CASGRTGSYEQYF.

This chain links TRBV5-8 with TRBJ1-4, with D possibly being TRBD1 (6 bases). Trimming left V 5 bases short and J 0 bases short, with 20 bases between. Germline-derived CDR1 and CDR2 are SGHTS and YDEGEE. The CDR3 spans 18 residues. The CDR3 DNA reads as TGTGCCAGCAGTTGGACCCCGGACAGCTTAGCAACTAATGAAAAACTGTTTTTT. Translated, it gives CASSWTPDSLATNEKLFF.

The chain joins TRBV30 to TRBJ2-7; possibly TRBD1 for D (5 bases). The ends were cut back, 0 bases at V and 4 bases at J, with 13 bases in the middle. The CDR3 runs to 14 residues. From germline, CDR1 is GTSNPN and CDR2 SVGIG (reference sequence). CDR3 loop: CAWSVQVHTYEQYF. Here the CDR3 DNA reads TGTGCCTGGAGTGTACAGGTACATACTTACGAGCAGTACTTC.

The gene calls are TRBV6-1 and TRBJ2-7, with unresolved D. Trimming shortened V by 8 bases and J by 2 bases, and 19 bases separated the two germline ends. Germline V CDR1 and CDR2: MNHNS, SASEGT. The CDR3 sequence is 15 residues long. CDR3 nucleotide sequence: TGTGCCAGCGAGATGGGCCCGCACGATCCCTACGAGCAGTACTTC. It specifies CASEMGPHDPYEQYF.

The rearrangement joins TRBV9 to TRBJ2-7, with no clear D. Trimming took 0 bases from V and 0 from J, leaving 10 bases between them. There are 15 residues in the CDR3. Per the germline V gene, CDR1 is SGDLS and CDR2 is YYNGEE. The CDR3 is CASSVEEQSSYEQYF. CDR3 DNA sequence: TGTGCCAGCAGCGTAGAGGAACAGAGCTCCTACGAGCAGTACTTC.

The gene calls are TRBV7-2 and TRBJ1-5; 8 positions agree with TRBD1. Per the germline V gene, CDR1 is SGHTA and CDR2 is FQGNSA. V trimming: 4 bases; J trimming: 6 bases; junction bases outside the gene matches: 5. There are 14 residues in the CDR3. CDR3 amino acids: CASSSRQGSQPQHF. CDR3 bases: TGTGCCAGCAGCTCCCGACAGGGGAGTCAGCCCCAGCATTTT.

The chain is built from TRBV7-6 and TRBJ2-5; 9 bases align to TRBD2. This CDR3 contains 16 residues. V was pared by 2 bases and J by 5 bases, with 9 bases of the junction left unmatched. CDR1 and CDR2 (germline): SGHVS, FNYEAQ. In DNA, the CDR3 is TGTGCCAGCAGCTTATTGAGCGGGGGGCCCCAGGAGACCCAGTACTTC. Translated: CASSLLSGGPQETQYF.

This chain connects TRBV27 to TRBJ2-7, with TRBD2 matching 10 bases. V shed 8 bases, J shed 2 bases, and the junction held 6 bases outside the gene matches. The CDR3 is made up of 14 amino acids. The V gene's germline CDR1 is MNHEY and CDR2 SMNVEV (reference sequence). CDR3 bases: TGTGCCAGCTCGGCCGGGACTAGCGCCTACGAGCAGTACTTC. Its protein product is CASSAGTSAYEQYF.

V and J are TRBV7-9 and TRBJ1-6; a weak D match, TRBD1 (5 bases). The CDR3 has 14 residues. The ends were cut back, 2 bases at V and 10 bases at J, with 12 bases in the middle. Germline V CDR1 and CDR2: SEHNR, FQNEAQ (reference sequence). The CDR3 DNA sequence: TGTGCCAGCAGCTTATCAGGGTATAGATCACCCCTCCACTTT. Protein sequence: CASSLSGYRSPLHF.

CDR3 residues: CATGTGDYSEQFF. CDR3 in DNA: TGTGCCACCGGGACAGGAGACTATAGTGAGCAGTTCTTC. The chain links TRBV10-3 to TRBJ2-1; 8 nucleotides line up with TRBD1. The V segment lost 10 bases and the J segment 9 bases; nucleotides outside the gene matches: 11. Per the germline V gene, CDR1 is ENHRY and CDR2 is SYGVKD. The CDR3 consists of 13 residues.

J is TRBJ1-3 and V is TRBV6-5; TRBD1 might be the D (6 bases). The CDR3 extends over 15 amino acids. Trimming pared 8 bases from V and 0 bases from J, leaving 14 bases between. Germline V gives CDR1 MNHEY, CDR2 SVGAGI. The CDR3, as DNA: TGTGCCAGCTGCGAACGACAGGCCTCTGGAAACACCATATATTTT. This codes for CASCERQASGNTIYF.

This clone showed up just once. This sequence joins TRBV30 and TRBJ1-5, with 7 bases lining up with TRBD1. After removal of 8 bases from V and 7 bases from J, the junction contained 14 bases not matched to a gene. The germline V gene has CDR1 GTSNPN and CDR2 SVGIG (reference sequence). The CDR3 has 14 amino acids. The CDR3 DNA follows: TGTGCCGGCAGTCAGGGGGTGACGGGACAGCCCCAGCATTTT. This gives the protein CAGSQGVTGQPQHF.

The rearrangement links TRBV5-1 to TRBJ2-2; D may be TRBD1 (7 bases). Trimming removed 0 bases from V and 5 bases from J, with 11 bases in between. The V gene's germline CDR1 is SGHRS and CDR2 YFSETQ. This CDR3 region has 15 residues. This chain's CDR3 is CASSLGTGGTGELFF. The CDR3 DNA sequence: TGCGCCAGCAGCTTGGGGACAGGAGGGACCGGGGAGCTGTTTTTT.

In the case of this clone: The junction does not match germline at one end; this may be a read error. The chain combines TRBV13 with TRBJ1-2, with TRBD1 identical over 9 bases. This CDR3 region has 14 residues. Germline CDR1 is PRHDT and CDR2 is FYEKMQ (reference sequence). The CDR3, as DNA: TGTGCCAGCAGCCTAGGACAGGGGATCTATGGCTACACCTTC. This sequence encodes CASSLGQGIYGYTF.

This clone showed up just a few times. The chain is built from TRBV6-5 and TRBJ1-4; possible D gene TRBD1, 5 bases. The length of the CDR3 is 11 residues. V lost 7 bases and J lost 8, with 8 bases in between. Germline lookup yields CDR1 MNHEY and CDR2 SVGAGI. CDR3 region: CASMDTEKLFF. CDR3 sequence (DNA): TGTGCCAGCATGGACACGGAAAAACTGTTTTTT.

This clone has just a few counts. This sequence joins TRBV13 and TRBJ2-6; 12 nucleotides line up with TRBD1. Germline CDR1 PRHDT, CDR2 FYEKMQ (reference sequence). CDR3 size: 18 residues. V dropped 5 bases and J dropped 2; count of bases not matched to a gene: 7. The CDR3 coding sequence is TGTGCCAGCAGCCCCTCCGGGGACAGGGGGCCTGGGGCCAACGTCCTGACTTTC. Translation gives CASSPSGDRGPGANVLTF.

The chain couples TRBV5-1 to TRBJ2-5; D remains unclear. The length of the CDR3 is 12 residues. The germline V gene has CDR1 SGHRS and CDR2 YFSETQ. Trimming pared 4 bases from V and 5 bases from J, leaving 9 bases between. The CDR3 protein is CASSPEDETQYF. As DNA, the CDR3 is TGCGCCAGCAGCCCCGAGGATGAGACCCAGTACTTC.

This chain uses TRBV7-9 with TRBJ1-5, with D unresolved. The CDR3 consists of 15 residues. The ends were cut back, 6 bases at V and 1 base at J, with 13 bases in the middle. The germline V gene encodes CDR1 SEHNR and CDR2 FQNEAQ (reference sequence). CDR3 sequence (DNA): TGTGCCAGCAGGTTGCCCCGAGGAAGCAATCAGCCCCAGCATTTT. Translated: CASRLPRGSNQPQHF. The entire variable domain, with the rest obtained from reference TRBV7-9 and TRBJ1-5, is as follows: DTGVSQNPRHKITKRGQNVTFRCDPISEHNRLYWYRQTLGQGPEFLTYFQNEAQLEKSRLLSDRFSAERPKGSFSTLEIQRTEQGDSAMYLCASRLPRGSNQPQHFGDGTRLSIL.

This clone was counted a single time. CDR3 residues: CATSTSGQGGEQYF. The DNA of the CDR3 is TGTGCCACCAGTACTAGCGGGCAAGGAGGCGAGCAGTACTTC. The chain carries TRBV15 and TRBJ2-7, with TRBD2 matching over 9 bases. The V segment lost 6 bases and the J segment 6 bases; nucleotides outside the gene matches: 9. The CDR3 covers 14 residues. Looked up from germline, CDR1 is LNHNV and CDR2 is YYDKDF (reference sequence).

The chain recombines TRBV6-5 with TRBJ2-7, with D unresolved. From germline, CDR1 is MNHEY and CDR2 SVGAGI. This CDR3 contains 15 residues. V lost 4 bases and J 4 bases, leaving 17 bases between the germline ends. The CDR3 sequence: CASSFRQGPWYEQYF. The CDR3 DNA reads TGTGCCAGCAGTTTTCGACAAGGCCCATGGTACGAGCAGTACTTC.

The gene calls are TRBV23-1 and TRBJ2-7; D call uncertain. TRBV23-1 is an open reading frame whose function is uncertain. V dropped 7 bases and J dropped 0 bases, with 13 bases sitting between them. The CDR3 runs 14 residues. CDR3: CASNGLPFSYEQYF. The CDR3 coding sequence is TGCGCCAGCAATGGCTTGCCCTTCTCCTACGAGCAGTACTTC.

This chain links TRBV2 with TRBJ1-1; tentatively, D is TRBD1 (5 bases). Germline V lookup: CDR1 SNHLY, CDR2 FYNNEI. Trimming took off 6 bases at V and 0 bases at J, with 11 bases between the two ends. The CDR3 consists of 14 residues. CDR3: CASRGQSLNTEAFF. In DNA, the CDR3 is TGTGCCAGCAGAGGACAAAGCTTGAACACTGAAGCTTTCTTT.

V usage is TRBV14 and J usage is TRBJ1-1, with D hard to call. This CDR3 is 14 amino acids long. Germline CDR1 SGHDN, CDR2 FVKESK. Trimming removed 5 bases at V and 1 base at J, with 11 bases between. CDR3 amino acids: CASSRYSGNTEAFF. CDR3 DNA: TGTGCCAGCAGCAGATACTCAGGGAACACTGAAGCTTTCTTT.